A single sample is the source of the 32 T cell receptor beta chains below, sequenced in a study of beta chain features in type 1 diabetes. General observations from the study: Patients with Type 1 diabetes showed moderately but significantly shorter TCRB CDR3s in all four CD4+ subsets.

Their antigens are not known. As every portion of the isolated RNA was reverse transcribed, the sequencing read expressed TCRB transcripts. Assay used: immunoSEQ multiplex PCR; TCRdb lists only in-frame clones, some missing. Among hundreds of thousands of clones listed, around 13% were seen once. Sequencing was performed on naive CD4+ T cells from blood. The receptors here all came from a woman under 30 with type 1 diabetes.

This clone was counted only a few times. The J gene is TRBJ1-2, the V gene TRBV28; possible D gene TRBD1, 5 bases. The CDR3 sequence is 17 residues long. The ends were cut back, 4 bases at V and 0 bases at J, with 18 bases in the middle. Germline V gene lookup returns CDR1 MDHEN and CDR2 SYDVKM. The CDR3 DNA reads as TGTGCCAGCAGTTCGGGTGGGGCGGATGCAGCTAACTATGGCTACACCTTC. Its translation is CASSSGGADAANYGYTF.

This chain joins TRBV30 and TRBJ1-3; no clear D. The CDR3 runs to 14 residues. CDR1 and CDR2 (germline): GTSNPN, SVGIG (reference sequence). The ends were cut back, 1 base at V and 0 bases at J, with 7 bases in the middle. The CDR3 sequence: CAWSGRISGNTIYF. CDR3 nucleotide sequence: TGTGCCTGGAGTGGCAGGATCTCTGGAAACACCATATATTTT.

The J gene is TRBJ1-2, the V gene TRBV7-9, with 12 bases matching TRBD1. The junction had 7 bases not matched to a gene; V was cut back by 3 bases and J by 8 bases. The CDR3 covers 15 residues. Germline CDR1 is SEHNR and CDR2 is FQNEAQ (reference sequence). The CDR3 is CASSFPGTGGEGYTF. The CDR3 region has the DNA TGTGCCAGCAGCTTTCCCGGGACAGGGGGCGAAGGCTACACCTTC.

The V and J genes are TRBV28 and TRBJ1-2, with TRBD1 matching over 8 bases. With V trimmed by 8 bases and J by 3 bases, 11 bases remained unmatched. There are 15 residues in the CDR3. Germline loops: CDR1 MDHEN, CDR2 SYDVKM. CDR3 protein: CASGGQGSGDYGYTF. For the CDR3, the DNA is TGTGCCAGCGGAGGACAGGGCTCGGGGGACTATGGCTACACCTTC.

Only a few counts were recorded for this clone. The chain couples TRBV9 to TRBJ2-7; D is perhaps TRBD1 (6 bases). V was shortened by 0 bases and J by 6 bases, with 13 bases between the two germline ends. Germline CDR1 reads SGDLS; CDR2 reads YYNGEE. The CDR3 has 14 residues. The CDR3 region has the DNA TGTGCCAGCAGCGTAGTGGGGGCCTCAAGCGAGCAGTACTTC. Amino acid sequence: CASSVVGASSEQYF.

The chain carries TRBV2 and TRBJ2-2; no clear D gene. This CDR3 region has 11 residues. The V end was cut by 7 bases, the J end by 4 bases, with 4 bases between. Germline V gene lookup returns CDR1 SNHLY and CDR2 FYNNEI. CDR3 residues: CASISTGELFF. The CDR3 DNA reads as TGTGCCAGCATATCCACCGGGGAGCTGTTTTTT.

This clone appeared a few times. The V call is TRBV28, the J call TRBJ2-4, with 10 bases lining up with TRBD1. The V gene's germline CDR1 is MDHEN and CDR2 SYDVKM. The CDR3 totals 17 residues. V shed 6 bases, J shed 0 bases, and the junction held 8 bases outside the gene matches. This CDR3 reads CASRPGTGDLAKNIQYF. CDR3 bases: TGTGCCAGCAGGCCCGGGACAGGGGACCTAGCCAAAAACATTCAGTACTTC.

The CDR3 loop is CASSQSSPQGIYEQYF. The CDR3 DNA sequence: TGCGCCAGCAGTCAATCGTCCCCCCAGGGGATTTACGAGCAGTACTTC. The chain uses TRBV23-1 and TRBJ2-7; D might be TRBD1 (6 bases). Being an ORF, TRBV23-1 has a function that is uncertain. The CDR3 has 16 residues. Trimming left V 0 bases short and J 4 bases short, with 16 bases between.

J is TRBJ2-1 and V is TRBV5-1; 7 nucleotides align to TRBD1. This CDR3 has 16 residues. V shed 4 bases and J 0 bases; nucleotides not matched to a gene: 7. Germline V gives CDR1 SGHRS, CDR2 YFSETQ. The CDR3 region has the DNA TGCGCCAGCAGCACACAGGGGTCTACCTCCTACAATGAGCAGTTCTTC. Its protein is CASSTQGSTSYNEQFF.

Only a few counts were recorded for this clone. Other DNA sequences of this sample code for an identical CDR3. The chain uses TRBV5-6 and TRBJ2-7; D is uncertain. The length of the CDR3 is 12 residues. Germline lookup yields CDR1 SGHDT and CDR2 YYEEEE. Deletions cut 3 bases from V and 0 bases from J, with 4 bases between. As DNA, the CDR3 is TGTGCCAGCAGCTCGAGCTCCTACGAGCAGTACTTC. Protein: CASSSSSYEQYF.

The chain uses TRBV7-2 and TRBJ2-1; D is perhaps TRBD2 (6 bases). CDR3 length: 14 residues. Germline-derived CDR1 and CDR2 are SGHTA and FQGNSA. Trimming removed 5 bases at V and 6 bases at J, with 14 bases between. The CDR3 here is CASSLISGSNEQFF. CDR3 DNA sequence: TGTGCCAGCAGCCTCATTAGCGGAAGCAATGAGCAGTTCTTC. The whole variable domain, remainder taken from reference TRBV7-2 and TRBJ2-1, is GAGVSQSPSNKVTEKGKDVELRCDPISGHTALYWYRQSLGQGLEFLIYFQGNSAPDKSGLPSDRFSAERTGGSVSTLTIQRTQQEDSAVYLCASSLISGSNEQFFGPGTRLTVL.

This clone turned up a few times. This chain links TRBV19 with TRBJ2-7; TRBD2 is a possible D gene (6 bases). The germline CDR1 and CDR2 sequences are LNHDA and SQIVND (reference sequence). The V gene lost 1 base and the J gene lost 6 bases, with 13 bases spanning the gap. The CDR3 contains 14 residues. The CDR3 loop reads CASSIGVPGGEQYF. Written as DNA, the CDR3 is TGTGCCAGTAGTATAGGGGTTCCCGGGGGCGAGCAGTACTTC.

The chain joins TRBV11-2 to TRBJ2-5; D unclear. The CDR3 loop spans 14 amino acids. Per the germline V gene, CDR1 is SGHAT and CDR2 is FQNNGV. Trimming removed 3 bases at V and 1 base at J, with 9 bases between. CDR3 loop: CASSFYYGQETQYF. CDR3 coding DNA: TGTGCCAGCAGCTTCTACTATGGCCAAGAGACCCAGTACTTC.

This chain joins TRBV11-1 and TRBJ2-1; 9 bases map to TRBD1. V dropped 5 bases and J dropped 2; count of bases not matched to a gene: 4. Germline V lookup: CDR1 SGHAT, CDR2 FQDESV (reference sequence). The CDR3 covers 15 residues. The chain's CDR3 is CASSAGQGPYNEQFF. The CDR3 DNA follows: TGTGCCAGCAGCGCGGGACAGGGTCCCTACAATGAGCAGTTCTTC.

The CDR3 loop reads CASSLPGQGGNTGELFF. The CDR3 DNA reads as TGTGCCAGTAGCCTACCTGGACAGGGTGGTAACACCGGGGAGCTGTTTTTT. V usage is TRBV19 and J usage is TRBJ2-2, with 8 bases identical to TRBD1. This CDR3 comprises 17 residues. J was trimmed by 2 bases and V by 6 bases; bases with no gene match: 11. Germline assignment: CDR1 LNHDA and CDR2 SQIVND (reference sequence).

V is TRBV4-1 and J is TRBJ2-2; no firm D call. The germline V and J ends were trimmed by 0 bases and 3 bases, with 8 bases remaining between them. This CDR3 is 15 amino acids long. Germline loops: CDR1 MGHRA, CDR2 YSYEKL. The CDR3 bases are TGCGCCAGCAGCCAAGAAACTACCTACACCGGGGAGCTGTTTTTT. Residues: CASSQETTYTGELFF.

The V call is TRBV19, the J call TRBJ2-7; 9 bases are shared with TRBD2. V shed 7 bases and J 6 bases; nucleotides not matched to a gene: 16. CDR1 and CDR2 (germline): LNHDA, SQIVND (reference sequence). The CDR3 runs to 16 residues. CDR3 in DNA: TGTGCCAGTAAGGTCTCTCACGGCGGGAGGGCCGCCGAGCAGTACTTC. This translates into CASKVSHGGRAAEQYF.

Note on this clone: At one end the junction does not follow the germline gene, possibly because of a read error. CDR3 sequence (DNA): TGTGCCAGCAGCCGAGGGGGTAGCTCCCACGAGCAGTACTTC. Translating gives CASSRGGSSHEQYF. The genes are TRBV7-9 and TRBJ2-7; D may be TRBD1 (6 bases). This CDR3 is built from 14 residues. CDR1 is SEHNR, CDR2 FQNEAQ, per germline (reference sequence).

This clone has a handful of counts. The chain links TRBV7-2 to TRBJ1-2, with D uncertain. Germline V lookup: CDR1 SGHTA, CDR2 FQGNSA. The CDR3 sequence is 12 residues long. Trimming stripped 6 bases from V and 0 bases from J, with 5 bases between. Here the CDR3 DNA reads TGTGCCAGCAGAAGAGCTAACTATGGCTACACCTTC. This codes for CASRRANYGYTF.

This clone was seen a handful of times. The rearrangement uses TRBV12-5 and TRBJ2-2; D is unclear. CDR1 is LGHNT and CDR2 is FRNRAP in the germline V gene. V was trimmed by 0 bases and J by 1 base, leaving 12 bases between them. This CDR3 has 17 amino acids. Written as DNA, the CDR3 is TGTGCTAGTGGTTTGGTACCTCGGCCAGGGAACACCGGGGAGCTGTTTTTT. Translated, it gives CASGLVPRPGNTGELFF.

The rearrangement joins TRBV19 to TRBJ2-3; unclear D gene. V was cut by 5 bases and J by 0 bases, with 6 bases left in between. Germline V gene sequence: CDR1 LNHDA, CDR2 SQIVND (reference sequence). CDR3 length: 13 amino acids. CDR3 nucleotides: TGTGCCAGTAGTTGGGCCAGCACAGATACGCAGTATTTT. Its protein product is CASSWASTDTQYF. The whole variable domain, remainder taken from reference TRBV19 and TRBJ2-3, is DGGITQSPKYLFRKEGQNVTLSCEQNLNHDAMYWYRQDPGQGLRLIYYSQIVNDFQKGDIAEGYSVSREKKESFPLTVTSAQKNPTAFYLCASSWASTDTQYFGPGTRLTVL.

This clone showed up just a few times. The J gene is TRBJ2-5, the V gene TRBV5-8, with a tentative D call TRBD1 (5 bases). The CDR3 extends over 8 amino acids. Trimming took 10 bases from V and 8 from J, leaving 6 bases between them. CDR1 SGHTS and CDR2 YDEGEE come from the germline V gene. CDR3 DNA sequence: TGTGCCGGACACACCCAGTACTTC. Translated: CAGHTQYF.

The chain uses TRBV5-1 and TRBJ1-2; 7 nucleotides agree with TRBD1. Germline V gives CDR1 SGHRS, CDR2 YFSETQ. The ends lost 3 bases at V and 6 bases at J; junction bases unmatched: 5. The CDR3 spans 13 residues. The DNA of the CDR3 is TGCGCCAGCAGCTACAGGGGTGGAGATGGCTACACCTTC. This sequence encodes CASSYRGGDGYTF.

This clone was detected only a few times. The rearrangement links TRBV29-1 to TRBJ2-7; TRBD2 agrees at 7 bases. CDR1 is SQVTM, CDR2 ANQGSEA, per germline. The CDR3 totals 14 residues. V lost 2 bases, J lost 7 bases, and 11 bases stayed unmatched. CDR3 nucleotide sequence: TGCAGCGTTGAATATACAGCGGGGCTTGGGGAGCAGTACTTC. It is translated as CSVEYTAGLGEQYF.

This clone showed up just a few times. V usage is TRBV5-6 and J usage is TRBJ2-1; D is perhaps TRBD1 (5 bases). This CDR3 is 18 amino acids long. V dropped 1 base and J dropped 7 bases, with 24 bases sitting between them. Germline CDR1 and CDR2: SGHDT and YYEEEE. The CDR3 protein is CASSLSRQKGWVGNEQFF. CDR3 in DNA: TGTGCCAGCAGCTTGTCTCGACAGAAGGGCTGGGTGGGGAATGAGCAGTTCTTC.

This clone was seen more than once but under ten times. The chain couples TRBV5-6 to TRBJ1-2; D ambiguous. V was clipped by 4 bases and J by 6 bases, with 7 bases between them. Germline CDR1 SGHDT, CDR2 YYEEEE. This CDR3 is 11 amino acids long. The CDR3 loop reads CASSTRDGYTF. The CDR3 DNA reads TGTGCCAGCAGCACTAGAGATGGCTACACCTTC.

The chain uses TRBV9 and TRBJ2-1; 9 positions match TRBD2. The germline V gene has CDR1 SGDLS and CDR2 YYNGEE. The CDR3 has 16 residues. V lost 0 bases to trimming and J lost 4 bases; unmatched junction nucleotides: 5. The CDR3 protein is CASSVVGRGGYNEQFF. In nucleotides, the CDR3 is TGTGCCAGCAGCGTAGTGGGGCGGGGGGGATACAATGAGCAGTTCTTC.

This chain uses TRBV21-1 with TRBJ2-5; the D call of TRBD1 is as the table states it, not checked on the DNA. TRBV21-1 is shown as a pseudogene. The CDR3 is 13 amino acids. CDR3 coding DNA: TGTGCCAGCAGGACAGGGGAAAAAGAGACCCAGTACTTC. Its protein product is CASRTGEKETQYF.

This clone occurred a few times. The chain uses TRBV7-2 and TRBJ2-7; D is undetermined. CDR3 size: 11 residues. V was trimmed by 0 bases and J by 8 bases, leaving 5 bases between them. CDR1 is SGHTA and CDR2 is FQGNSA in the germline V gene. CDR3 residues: CASSLAYKQYF. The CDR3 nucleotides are TGTGCCAGCAGCTTAGCGTACAAGCAGTACTTC.

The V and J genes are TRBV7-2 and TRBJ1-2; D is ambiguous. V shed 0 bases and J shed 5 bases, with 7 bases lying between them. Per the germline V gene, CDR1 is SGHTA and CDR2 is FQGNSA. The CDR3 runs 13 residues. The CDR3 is CASSLAQFYGYTF. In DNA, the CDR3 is TGTGCCAGCAGCTTAGCACAGTTTTATGGCTACACCTTC.

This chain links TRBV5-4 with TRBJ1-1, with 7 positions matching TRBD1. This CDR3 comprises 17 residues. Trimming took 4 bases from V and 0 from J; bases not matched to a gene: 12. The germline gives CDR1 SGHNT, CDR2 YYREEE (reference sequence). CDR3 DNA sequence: TGTGCCAGCAGCGCGCCAAAGGGGGCAGGGATGAACACTGAAGCTTTCTTT. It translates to CASSAPKGAGMNTEAFF.

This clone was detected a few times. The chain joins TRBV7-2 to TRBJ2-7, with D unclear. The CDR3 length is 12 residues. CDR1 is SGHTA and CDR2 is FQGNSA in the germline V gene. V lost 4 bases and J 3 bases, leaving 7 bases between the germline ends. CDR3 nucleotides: TGTGCCAGCAGCTCCCGCAGCTACGAGCAGTACTTC. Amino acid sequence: CASSSRSYEQYF. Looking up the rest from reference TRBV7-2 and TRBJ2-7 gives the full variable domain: GAGVSQSPSNKVTEKGKDVELRCDPISGHTALYWYRQSLGQGLEFLIYFQGNSAPDKSGLPSDRFSAERTGGSVSTLTIQRTQQEDSAVYLCASSSRSYEQYFGPGTRLTVT.